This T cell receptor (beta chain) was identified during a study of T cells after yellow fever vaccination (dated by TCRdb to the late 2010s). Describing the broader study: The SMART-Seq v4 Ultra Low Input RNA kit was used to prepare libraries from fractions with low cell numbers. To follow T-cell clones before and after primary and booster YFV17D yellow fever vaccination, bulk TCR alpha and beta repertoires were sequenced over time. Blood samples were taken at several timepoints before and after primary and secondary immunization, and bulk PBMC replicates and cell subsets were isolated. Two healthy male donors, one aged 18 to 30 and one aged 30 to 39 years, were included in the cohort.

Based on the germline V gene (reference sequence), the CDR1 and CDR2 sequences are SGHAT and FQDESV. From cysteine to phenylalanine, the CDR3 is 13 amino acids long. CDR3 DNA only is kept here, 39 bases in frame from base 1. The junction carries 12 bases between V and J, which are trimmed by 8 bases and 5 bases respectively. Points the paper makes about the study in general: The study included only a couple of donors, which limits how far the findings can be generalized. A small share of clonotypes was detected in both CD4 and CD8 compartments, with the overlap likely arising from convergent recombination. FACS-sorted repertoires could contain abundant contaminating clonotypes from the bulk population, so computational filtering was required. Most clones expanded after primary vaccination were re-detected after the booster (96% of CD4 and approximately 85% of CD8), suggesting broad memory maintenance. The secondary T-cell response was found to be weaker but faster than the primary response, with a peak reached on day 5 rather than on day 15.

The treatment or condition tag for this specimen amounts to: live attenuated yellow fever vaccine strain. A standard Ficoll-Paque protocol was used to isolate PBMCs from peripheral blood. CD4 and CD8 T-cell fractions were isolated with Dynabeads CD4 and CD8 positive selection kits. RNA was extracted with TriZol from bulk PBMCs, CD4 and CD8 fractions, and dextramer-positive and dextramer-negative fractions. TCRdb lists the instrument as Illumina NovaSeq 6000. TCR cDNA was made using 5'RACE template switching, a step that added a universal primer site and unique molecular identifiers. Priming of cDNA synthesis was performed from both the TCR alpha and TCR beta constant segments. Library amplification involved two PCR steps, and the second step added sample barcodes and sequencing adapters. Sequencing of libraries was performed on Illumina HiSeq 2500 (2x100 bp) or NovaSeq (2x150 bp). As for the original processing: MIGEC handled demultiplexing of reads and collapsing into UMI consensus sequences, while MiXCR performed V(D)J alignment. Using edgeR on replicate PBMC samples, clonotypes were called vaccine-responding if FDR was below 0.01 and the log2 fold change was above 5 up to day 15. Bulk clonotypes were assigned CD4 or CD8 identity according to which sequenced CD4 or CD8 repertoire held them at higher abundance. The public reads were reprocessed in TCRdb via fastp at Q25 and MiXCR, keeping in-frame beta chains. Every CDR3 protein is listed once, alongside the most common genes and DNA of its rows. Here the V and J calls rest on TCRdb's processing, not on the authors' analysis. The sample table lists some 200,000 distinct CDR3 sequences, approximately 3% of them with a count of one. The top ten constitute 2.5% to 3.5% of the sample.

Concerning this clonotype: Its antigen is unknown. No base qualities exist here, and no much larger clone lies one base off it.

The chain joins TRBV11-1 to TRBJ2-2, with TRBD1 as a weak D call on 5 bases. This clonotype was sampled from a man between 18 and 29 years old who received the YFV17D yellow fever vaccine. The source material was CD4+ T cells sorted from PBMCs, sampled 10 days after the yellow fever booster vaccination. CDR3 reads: CASVPRETGELFF. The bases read TGTGCCAGCGTTCCCAGGGAAACCGGGGAGCTGTTTTTT.